Shown below are 25 T cell receptor beta chains from a single sample sequenced in a study of cytomegalovirus exposure and HLA in healthy donors. With 60 Vbeta and 13 Jbeta primers, the PCR was carried out. Clones were sequenced by immunoSEQ multiplex PCR, and TCRdb holds only the in-frame ones, with some missing. The sample records 100,000 to 120,000 clones, 86% being singletons. The sample was PBMCs. The receptors come from a middle-aged man in good health and CMV-seronegative.

The CDR3 loop reads CASSVTGVGNTEAFF. The CDR3 DNA follows: TGTGCCAGCAGCGTTACAGGGGTTGGGAACACTGAAGCTTTCTTT. V gene TRBV28 combines with J gene TRBJ1-1, with TRBD1 identical over 7 bases. This CDR3 comprises 15 residues. Germline V gene data show CDR1 as MDHEN and CDR2 as SYDVKM. J lost 1 base, V lost 6 bases, and 8 bases had no gene match.

The rearrangement joins TRBV25-1 to TRBJ2-5; TRBD1 matches at 7 bases. The V segment lost 4 bases and the J segment 2 bases; nucleotides outside the gene matches: 4. Germline V gene data show CDR1 as MGHDK and CDR2 as SYGVNS. The CDR3 is made up of 14 amino acids. The CDR3 reads CASSVDREQETQYF. The CDR3 nucleotides are TGTGCCAGCAGTGTCGACAGGGAACAAGAGACCCAGTACTTC.

The chain links TRBV5-1 to TRBJ2-2; 7 bases map to TRBD1. This CDR3 spans 13 amino acids. The junction had 5 bases not matched to a gene; V was cut back by 2 bases and J by 10 bases. The germline gives CDR1 SGHRS, CDR2 YFSETQ. As DNA, the CDR3 is TGCGCCAGCAGCTTAGTAGGGGGCAAGGAGCTGTTTTTT. It specifies CASSLVGGKELFF.

This chain joins TRBV4-2 and TRBJ1-2; D is perhaps TRBD1 (5 bases). The V and J ends lost 0 bases and 0 bases respectively, with 8 bases between them. Germline values: CDR1 LGHNA, CDR2 YNFKEQ. The CDR3 contains 15 residues. The CDR3 is CASSQDPGPNYGYTF. The CDR3 nucleotides are TGTGCCAGCAGCCAAGATCCAGGGCCTAACTATGGCTACACCTTC.

This chain uses TRBV6-1 with TRBJ2-3, with TRBD2 identical over 11 bases. The length of the CDR3 is 15 residues. Germline CDR1 is MNHNS and CDR2 is SASEGT. With V trimmed by 5 bases and J by 3 bases, 4 bases remained unmatched. The CDR3: CASSSGTSGTDTQYF. For the CDR3, the DNA is TGTGCCAGCAGTTCCGGGACTAGCGGTACAGATACGCAGTATTTT.

CDR3 nucleotides: TGTGCCAGCAGCTCCATAAGGGGGCACGGCGGCAATTCACCCCTCCACTTT. Translated, it gives CASSSIRGHGGNSPLHF. V usage is TRBV5-4 and J usage is TRBJ1-6; TRBD1 aligns across 7 bases. The CDR3 totals 17 residues. V was pared by 3 bases and J by 7 bases, with 13 bases of the junction left unmatched. Looked up from germline, CDR1 is SGHNT and CDR2 is YYREEE (reference sequence).

This CDR3 reads CASSETGVNTEAFF. CDR3 DNA sequence: TGTGCCAGCAGTGAAACAGGGGTGAACACTGAAGCTTTCTTT. The V gene is TRBV2, the J gene TRBJ1-1; 7 nucleotides line up with TRBD1. Trimming cost V 2 bases and J 0 bases; bases outside gene matches: 0. Looked up from germline, CDR1 is SNHLY and CDR2 is FYNNEI. The CDR3 has 14 residues.

The V gene is TRBV10-3, the J gene TRBJ2-5, with a tentative D call TRBD1 (5 bases). The DNA end lines up better with TRBJ2-7; the J call may be wrong. The length of the CDR3 is 13 residues. The germline V gene has CDR1 ENHRY and CDR2 SYGVKD. CDR3 sequence reads: CAISEGASYEQYF. The CDR3 bases are TGTGCCATCAGTGAAGGGGCGAGCTACGAGCAGTACTTC.

The chain carries TRBV2 and TRBJ2-2; 8 bases are a match to TRBD1. The CDR3 loop spans 15 amino acids. The germline CDR1 and CDR2 sequences are SNHLY and FYNNEI. With V trimmed by 6 bases and J by 1 base, 4 bases remained unmatched. The CDR3: CASSVDRVNTGELFF. Here the CDR3 DNA reads TGTGCCAGCAGCGTGGACAGGGTGAACACCGGGGAGCTGTTTTTT. The full variable domain, with the rest looked up from reference TRBV2 and TRBJ2-2, is EPEVTQTPSHQVTQMGQEVILRCVPISNHLYFYWYRQILGQKVEFLVSFYNNEISEKSEIFDDQFSVERPDGSNFTLKIRSTKLEDSAMYFCASSVDRVNTGELFFGEGSRLTVL.

This clone was recorded once. The V call is TRBV18, the J call TRBJ2-7; TRBD2 might be the D (5 bases). Germline values: CDR1 KGHSH, CDR2 LQKENI. CDR3 length equals 14 residues. Trimming left V 3 bases short and J 5 bases short, with 14 bases between. CDR3 protein: CASSPRAIPHEQYF. Written as DNA, the CDR3 is TGTGCCAGCTCACCGCGGGCGATCCCCCACGAGCAGTACTTC.

This clone was seen more than once but under ten times. The CDR3: CASGVGDRGVNTEAFF. DNA of the CDR3: TGTGCCAGCGGGGTGGGTGACAGGGGGGTGAACACTGAAGCTTTCTTT. V is TRBV21-1 and J is TRBJ1-1; TRBD1 is the table's D call and was not checked against the DNA. TRBV21-1 is classified as a pseudogene. CDR3 length: 16 residues.

V and J are TRBV9 and TRBJ1-3; perhaps TRBD1 as D (5 bases). CDR3 length equals 14 residues. Germline loops: CDR1 SGDLS, CDR2 YYNGEE. Trimming removed 4 bases from V and 4 bases from J, with 12 bases in between. The CDR3 nucleotides read TGTGCCAGCAGCCCCAGCAGGGCCGGAAACACCATATATTTT. It specifies CASSPSRAGNTIYF. Using reference TRBV9 and TRBJ1-3 for the parts outside the CDR3, the full variable domain is DSGVTQTPKHLITATGQRVTLRCSPRSGDLSVYWYQQSLDQGLQFLIQYYNGEERAKGNILERFSAQQFPDLHSELNLSSLELGDSALYFCASSPSRAGNTIYFGEGSWLTVV.

The V call is TRBV10-3, the J call TRBJ2-2; possible D gene TRBD1, 6 bases. This CDR3 region has 11 residues. Trimming cost V 10 bases and J 5 bases, with 8 bases left between them. The germline V gene encodes CDR1 ENHRY and CDR2 SYGVKD. CDR3 amino acids: CATGQTGELFF. The CDR3 nucleotides are TGTGCCACCGGACAGACCGGGGAGCTGTTTTTT.

V and J are TRBV7-9 and TRBJ1-4; D unclear. Germline V lookup: CDR1 SEHNR, CDR2 FQNEAQ (reference sequence). V dropped 5 bases and J dropped 0 bases, with 16 bases sitting between them. The CDR3 loop spans 17 amino acids. CDR3 loop: CASSPRGTIATNEKLFF. The CDR3 region has the DNA TGTGCCAGCAGCCCGCGCGGCACCATTGCAACTAATGAAAAACTGTTTTTT.

The J gene is TRBJ2-7, the V gene TRBV15; 9 bases are shared with TRBD1. V lost 3 bases and J lost 0; bases outside the gene matches: 6. The CDR3 has 16 amino acids. The germline gives CDR1 LNHNV, CDR2 YYDKDF (reference sequence). CDR3 loop: CATSRGQGLSSYEQYF. The CDR3 coding sequence is TGTGCCACCAGCAGGGGACAGGGCCTAAGCTCCTACGAGCAGTACTTC. Based on the CDR3 plus reference TRBV15 and TRBJ2-7, the full variable domain is DAMVIQNPRYQVTQFGKPVTLSCSQTLNHNVMYWYQQKSSQAPKLLFHYYDKDFNNEADTPDNFQSRRPNTSFCFLDIRSPGLGDTAMYLCATSRGQGLSSYEQYFGPGTRLTVT.

The chain links TRBV20-1 to TRBJ2-7; possible D gene TRBD1, 5 bases. The CDR3 consists of 11 residues. V was cut by 5 bases and J by 3 bases, with 8 bases left in between. CDR1 and CDR2 (germline): DFQATT, SNEGSKA (reference sequence). CDR3 sequence (DNA): TGCAGTGCTCAAACAGGCTACGAGCAGTACTTC. It encodes CSAQTGYEQYF.

CDR3 bases: TGTGCCTGGAAAGGACAGGGGTTGGTTTCTGGAAACACCATATATTTT. It translates to CAWKGQGLVSGNTIYF. The V gene is TRBV30, the J gene TRBJ1-3, with TRBD1 matching over 9 bases. CDR3 length equals 16 residues. CDR1 and CDR2 (germline): GTSNPN, SVGIG (reference sequence). V shed 4 bases and J 1 base; nucleotides not matched to a gene: 8.

The chain couples TRBV4-2 to TRBJ2-7; D remains unclear. Trimming cost V 1 base and J 3 bases, with 7 bases left between them. From germline, CDR1 is LGHNA and CDR2 YNFKEQ. The CDR3 totals 13 residues. The CDR3 nucleotides are TGTGCCAGCAGCCAAGGTCCCGGCTACGAGCAGTACTTC. Translating gives CASSQGPGYEQYF.

V gene TRBV2 combines with J gene TRBJ2-1; no reliable D call. The CDR3 has 13 amino acids. V was shortened by 11 bases and J by 5 bases, with 16 bases between the two germline ends. CDR1 and CDR2 (germline): SNHLY, FYNNEI. In DNA form, the CDR3 reads TGTGCCGGTCGTACATTACAGCACAATGAGCAGTTCTTC. Translation: CAGRTLQHNEQFF.

This chain connects TRBV6-5 to TRBJ2-2, with D uncertain. This CDR3 comprises 15 residues. V shed 5 bases and J shed 4 bases, with 14 bases lying between them. Germline values: CDR1 MNHEY, CDR2 SVGAGI. The CDR3 region has the DNA TGTGCCAGCAGTCGACTGACGCCTAGCACCGGGGAGCTGTTTTTT. Amino acid sequence: CASSRLTPSTGELFF.

For the CDR3, the DNA is TGTGCCAGCCGGACTAGCGGGGCCTCCAATGAGCAGTTCTTC. It yields the protein CASRTSGASNEQFF. The genes are TRBV27 and TRBJ2-1, with 12 positions matching TRBD2. The CDR3 has 14 residues. In germline, CDR1 is MNHEY, CDR2 SMNVEV (reference sequence). V trimming: 8 bases; J trimming: 6 bases; junction bases outside the gene matches: 5.

The chain is built from TRBV6-1 and TRBJ1-6; 8 bases agree with TRBD1. CDR1 MNHNS and CDR2 SASEGT come from the germline V gene. This CDR3 contains 14 residues. J lost 7 bases, V lost 3 bases, and 2 bases had no gene match. CDR3 DNA: TGTGCCAGCAGTGAGGGACAGGCCAATTCACCCCTCCACTTT. Translated: CASSEGQANSPLHF.

The genes are TRBV15 and TRBJ2-5; 9 bases line up with TRBD1. CDR3 length equals 16 residues. Germline trimming cut 0 bases from V and 4 bases from J; bases unmatched to any gene: 6. CDR1 and CDR2 (germline): LNHNV, YYDKDF (reference sequence). This CDR3 reads CATSRDGRQGGETQYF. CDR3 bases: TGTGCCACCAGCAGAGATGGACGACAGGGGGGAGAGACCCAGTACTTC.

The chain is built from TRBV6-6 and TRBJ2-5; TRBD1 might be the D (7 bases). Germline values: CDR1 MNHNY, CDR2 SVGAGI (reference sequence). This CDR3 comprises 15 residues. V was pared by 2 bases and J by 3 bases, with 13 bases between. CDR3 DNA: TGTGCCAGCAGTTACCATTCAGGGGGGAAAGAGACCCAGTACTTC. Translation gives CASSYHSGGKETQYF.

The genes are TRBV4-2 and TRBJ2-7; TRBD1 is a possible D gene (6 bases). Trimming took 1 base from V and 1 from J, leaving 11 bases between them. CDR1 and CDR2 (germline): LGHNA, YNFKEQ. The CDR3 is 15 residues long. Written as DNA, the CDR3 is TGTGCCAGCAGCCAAGTCGTTGGACAGTCCTACGAGCAGTACTTC. It codes for CASSQVVGQSYEQYF.